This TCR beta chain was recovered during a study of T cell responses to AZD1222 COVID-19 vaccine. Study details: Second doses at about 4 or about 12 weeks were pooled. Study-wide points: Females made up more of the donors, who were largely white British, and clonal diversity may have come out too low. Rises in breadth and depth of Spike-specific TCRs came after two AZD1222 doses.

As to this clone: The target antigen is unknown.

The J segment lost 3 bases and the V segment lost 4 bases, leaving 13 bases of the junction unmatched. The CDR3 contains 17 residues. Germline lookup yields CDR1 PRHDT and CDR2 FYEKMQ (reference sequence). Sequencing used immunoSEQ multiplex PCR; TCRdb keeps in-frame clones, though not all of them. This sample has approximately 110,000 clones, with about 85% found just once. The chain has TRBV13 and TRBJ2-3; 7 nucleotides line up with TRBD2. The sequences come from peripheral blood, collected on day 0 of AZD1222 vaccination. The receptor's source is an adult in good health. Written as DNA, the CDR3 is TGTGCCAGCAGCTCCACCCGCGTGGAGCGGGGTACAGATACGCAGTATTTT. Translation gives CASSSTRVERGTDTQYF.